These 6 T cell receptor beta chains were sequenced from one sample in a study of immune evolution from preneoplasia to lung adenocarcinoma. The method was immunoSEQ multiplex PCR; TCRdb's version includes in-frame clones alone and lacks a portion of them. The sample records fewer than 9,500 clones, about 80% being singletons. The sample taken for sequencing was FFPE invasive lung adenocarcinoma tissue. The receptors come from a person aged 50-75 years with lung adenocarcinoma.

The gene calls are TRBV29-1 and TRBJ2-2; 9 bases align to TRBD1. CDR1 is SQVTM, CDR2 ANQGSEA, per germline. Trimming took 0 bases from V and 7 from J; bases not matched to a gene: 6. The CDR3 length is 15 residues. The CDR3 DNA is TGCAGCGTTGAAGACCGAGGGACAGGGAACGGGGAGCTGTTTTTT. Protein product: CSVEDRGTGNGELFF.

The count of this clone is one. One end of the junction does not line up with germline, which may come from a read error. This sequence joins TRBV30 and TRBJ1-2; the D is unclear. Germline loops: CDR1 GTSNPN, CDR2 SVGIG (reference sequence). The CDR3 has 14 amino acids. CDR3 sequence reads: CASSLEGGNYGYTF. The CDR3 DNA reads as TGTGCCTCGAGTCTGGAGGGAGGTAACTATGGCTACACCTTC.

This chain connects TRBV6-1 to TRBJ1-2; no clear D gene. Per the germline V gene, CDR1 is MNHNS and CDR2 is SASEGT. This CDR3 has 10 amino acids. The ends were cut back, 3 bases at V and 6 bases at J, with 2 bases in the middle. As DNA, the CDR3 is TGTGCCAGCAGTGACGATGGCTACACCTTC. This translates into CASSDDGYTF.

About this clone itself: The same CDR3 can be traced to other DNA sequences in this sample. J is TRBJ2-7 and V is TRBV18; D is perhaps TRBD1 (5 bases). V lost 3 bases, J lost 4 bases, and 13 bases lay in between. CDR3 length: 14 amino acids. Germline CDR1 reads KGHSH; CDR2 reads LQKENI. The CDR3 is CASSPRQGVYEQYF. The CDR3 DNA sequence: TGTGCCAGCTCACCTAGGCAGGGTGTTTACGAGCAGTACTTC.

J is TRBJ2-7 and V is TRBV2; no firm D call. This CDR3 is 11 amino acids long. The germline V and J ends were trimmed by 6 bases and 4 bases, with 7 bases remaining between them. The germline gives CDR1 SNHLY, CDR2 FYNNEI. The CDR3 DNA follows: TGTGCCAGCAGCGTCCGGTACGAGCAGTACTTC. It specifies CASSVRYEQYF.

The chain is built from TRBV5-1 and TRBJ2-7, with D perhaps matching TRBD1 (5 bases). V was pared by 7 bases and J by 2 bases, with 13 bases between. The CDR3 contains 13 residues. Per the germline V gene, CDR1 is SGHRS and CDR2 is YFSETQ. CDR3 in DNA: TGCGCCAGCTCCCCCCAGGGCACCTACGAGCAGTACTTC. It yields the protein CASSPQGTYEQYF.